This TCR beta chain was captured in a study of identical twins. Findings of the study overall: Clonotypes of the beta chain that were abundant in cord blood carried fewer insertions (memory repertoires showed none). In beta out-of-frame sequences, the excess sharing between twins was weaker.

The table lists this clonotype with a few counts. What it binds is not known. Every one of the donors was a healthy Caucasian. The cDNA had a unique molecular identifier and a template-switch universal primer site. TCRdb reprocessed the 5' RACE reads via MiXCR and lists one record per CDR3 protein. The data show roughly 240,000 distinct CDR3 sequences, 5.5% to 7% seen once. Unmatched junction bases numbered 15, after V lost 2 bases and J lost 3 bases. The CDR3 covers 18 residues. CDR1 is MNHNS, CDR2 SASEGT, per germline. This sample also appeared in a second study, on yellow fever vaccine responses in identical twins.

The sequencing input was memory (CD45RO+) T cells sorted from blood. This clonotype was obtained from a woman aged 18-30 years in good health. This chain joins TRBV6-1 and TRBJ2-5, with 7 bases lining up with TRBD2. The CDR3 loop reads CASSEKVGVLAGKETQYF. CDR3 DNA sequence: TGTGCCAGCAGTGAAAAGGTTGGGGTTTTAGCGGGCAAAGAGACCCAGTACTTC.